Listed below are T cell receptor beta chains from one sample, sequenced in a study of tumor-infiltrating lymphocytes in primary liver carcinoma. TCRdb recomputed calls from the multiplex PCR reads with MiXCR, one row per CDR3 protein. Here the sample spans 25,000 to 35,000 distinct CDR3 sequences, less than 80% being singletons. Sample: liver tumor tissue from sampling region 5. The source is a man between 35 and 55 years old with primary liver carcinoma and hepatitis B virus infection. The CDR3 runs from the conserved cysteine through the conserved F or W. The order of the fields is J gene, V gene, clone size, D gene, CDR3 length, CDR3 protein, CDR3 DNA. The D gene is left open where the match is weak. The size of a clone is reported for some rows only, either as once, few or many, or as a class for expanded clones.

>TRBJ1-1|TRBV6-2/TRBV6-3|.|.|14
CASCYWLGSTEALF
TGTGCCAGCTGTTACTGGTTGGGCTCCACTGAAGCTTTATTT
>TRBJ1-4|TRBV12-3/TRBV12-4|.|.|15
CASGQPDRVAEKLFF
TGTGCCAGCGGTCAACCGGATAGGGTAGCGGAAAAACTGTTTTTT
>TRBJ2-7|TRBV6-2/TRBV6-3|few|TRBD1|13
CACRGQGLDEQYF
TGTGCCTGCAGAGGACAGGGCCTCGACGAGCAGTACTTC
>TRBJ1-1|TRBV5-6|.|.|16
CASSQNHTYGREGTFF
TGTGCCAGCAGCCAGAATCACACATACGGACGGGAGGGAACTTTCTTT
>TRBJ1-2|TRBV19|.|TRBD1|16
CASIGWLQGANYGYTF
TGTGCCAGTATTGGGTGGCTACAGGGGGCGAACTATGGCTACACCTTC
>TRBJ2-1|TRBV4-1|.|TRBD1|17
CASGQGTGRSSCNEQFF
TGCGCCAGCGGCCAAGGGACAGGGAGGAGCTCCTGCAATGAGCAGTTCTTC
>TRBJ2-7|TRBV10-3|.|.|15
CAISVGTSDSYEQYF
TGTGCCATCAGTGTGGGGACCAGCGACTCCTACGAGCAGTACTTC
>TRBJ2-7|TRBV4-2|.|TRBD2|18
CASSGKLGLAGGPYEQYF
TGTGCCAGTAGTGGAAAACTGGGACTAGCGGGAGGGCCATACGAGCAGTACTTC
>TRBJ2-3|TRBV6-6|few|TRBD2|16
CASRKGTSGRTDARYF
TGTGCCAGCAGGAAAGGGACTAGCGGGAGGACGGATGCGCGGTATTTT
>TRBJ2-5|TRBV11-1|.|.|14
CASSGRVEVETQYF
TGTGCCAGCAGTGGACGGGTGGAGGTAGAGACTCAGTACTTC
>TRBJ2-3|TRBV6-5|.|TRBD1|15
CTSSSPGQGIDTQYF
TGTACCAGCAGTTCCCCGGGACAGGGTATAGATACGCAGTATTTT
>TRBJ2-2|TRBV28|.|.|13
CASSQGNAGELFF
TGTGCCAGCAGTCAGGGAAATGCCGGGGAGCTGTTTTTT
>TRBJ1-2|TRBV4-1|.|.|14
CARSQGDRNYVYTF
TGCGCCAGAAGCCAAGGAGACAGGAACTATGTCTACACCTTC
>TRBJ2-7|TRBV10-1|.|.|14
CAMGRISAPYEQYF
TGCGCCATGGGTAGGATTAGCGCACCCTACGAGCAGTACTTC
>TRBJ2-3|TRBV4-2|.|TRBD2|18
CASNRMALLAGATDTQYF
TGTGCCAGCAACCGAATGGCGCTTCTAGCGGGAGCGACAGATACGCAGTATTTT
>TRBJ1-5|TRBV10-3|.|.|14
CATSEYEGDQPQPF
TGTGCCACTAGTGAGTATGAGGGCGATCAGCCCCAGCCTTTT
>TRBJ2-7|TRBV4-1|.|TRBD2|19
CASRHLGLAGGPNRFEQYF
TGCGCCAGCAGACACCTGGGACTAGCGGGAGGGCCAAATAGGTTCGAGCAGTACTTC
>TRBJ2-7|TRBV11-2|.|.|15
CASSSSGAGGFEQYF
TGTGCCAGCAGCTCATCGGGGGCAGGGGGTTTCGAGCAATACTTC
>TRBJ2-7|TRBV28|.|.|12
CASRLAVYMQYF
TGTGCCAGCAGATTGGCAGTGTATATGCAGTACTTC
>TRBJ2-7|TRBV4-3|.|.|15
CASSRDRETPHGQYF
TGCGCCAGCAGCCGAGATCGGGAGACTCCCCACGGGCAGTACTTC
>TRBJ2-7|TRBV4-2|.|.|18
CAISGKPRLVGWPHEQYF
TGTGCCATCAGTGGAAAACCGAGACTAGTGGGATGGCCACACGAGCAGTACTTC
>TRBJ1-2|TRBV11-2|many|.|14
CASRERDTTYGYTF
TGTGCCAGCAGAGAGAGGGACACCACCTATGGCTACACCTTC
>TRBJ2-3|TRBV15|.|.|17
CATSRDMSGGSTDTQYF
TGTGCCACCAGCAGAGATATGAGCGGTGGAAGCACAGATACGCAGTATTTT
>TRBJ1-1|TRBV5-6|.|.|16
CASSLNHPYGREEAFF
TGTGCCAGCAGCCTGAATCACCCATACGGACGGGAGGAAGCTTTCTTT
>TRBJ2-7|TRBV7-9|.|.|13
CASSQQGSYEQYF
TGTGCCAGCAGCCAACAGGGTTCCTACGAGCAGTACTTC
>TRBJ2-7|TRBV6-1|.|.|13
CTSSVERSYEHYF
TGTACCAGCAGTGTTGAGCGGTCCTACGAGCACTACTTC
>TRBJ2-7|TRBV11-2|.|TRBD1|15
CANSLNPGQSYERYF
TGTGCCAACAGCCTAAACCCGGGACAGTCCTACGAGCGGTACTTC
>TRBJ1-1|TRBV5-5|.|TRBD1|16
CASSLAVGTGRTGAFF
TGTGCTAGCAGCTTGGCCGTGGGGACAGGGAGGACTGGAGCTTTCTTT
>TRBJ1-5|TRBV20-1|few|.|14
CSARAVGGNQPQHF
TGCAGTGCTAGAGCAGTGGGGGGCAATCAGCCCCAGCATTTT
>TRBJ2-5|TRBV11-1|.|.|14
CASSFNRGLDTQYF
TGTGCCAGCAGCTTTAATCGGGGGCTGGATACCCAGTACTTC
>TRBJ2-7|TRBV5-5|.|.|15
CSSNLAGWSSYEQYF
TGTTCCAGCAACTTGGCAGGGTGGAGCTCCTACGAGCAGTACTTC
>TRBJ2-2|TRBV11-2|.|.|16
CASSLDGAGYIGELFF
TGTGCCAGCAGCCTAGATGGCGCCGGATACATCGGGGAGCTGTTTTTT
>TRBJ2-3|TRBV6-1|.|.|15
CAISDETGVVDTQYF
TGTGCCATCAGTGATGAGACGGGGGTGGTAGATACGCAGTATTTT
>TRBJ2-5|TRBV5-4|.|.|15
CACSLDGETQETQYF
TGTGCCTGCAGCCTAGACGGGGAAACCCAAGAGACCCAGTACTTC
>TRBJ2-3|TRBV2|.|.|15
CASERWGGGTDTQYF
TGTGCCAGCGAGCGGTGGGGAGGAGGGACAGATACGCAGTATTTT
>TRBJ2-1|TRBV12-3/TRBV12-4|.|.|13
CVSEPRGYNEQFF
TGTGTCAGTGAACCGCGAGGCTACAATGAGCAGTTCTTC
>TRBJ2-2|TRBV11-2|once|.|15
CASSFAGPNTGDLFF
TGTGCCAGTAGCTTTGCGGGACCGAACACCGGGGACCTGTTTTTT
>TRBJ2-3|TRBV23-1|.|TRBD2|19
CASSQSSLTPRGLTDTQYF
TGCGCCAGCAGTCAATCGTCCCTGACTCCCCGGGGACTAACAGATACGCAGTATTTT
>TRBJ2-7|TRBV6-6|few|.|14
CASSGSGRVYEQYF
TGTGCCAGCAGTGGTTCAGGAAGGGTCTACGAGCAGTACTTC
>TRBJ2-7|TRBV11-2|.|.|15
CASSLNPGHSYEQYF
TGTGCCAGCAGCCTAAACCCGGGACACTCCTACGAACAGTACTTC
>TRBJ2-3|TRBV10-3|.|.|14
CAISEYGGGQPQYF
TGTGCCATCAGTGAGTATGGGGGCGGTCAGCCCCAGTATTTT
>TRBJ1-5|TRBV20-1|.|TRBD1|20
CSARGEGQSSLVYSNQPQHF
TGCAGTGCTAGAGGGGAGGGACAGAGTAGTCTCGTTTATAGCAATCAGCCCCAGCATTTT
>TRBJ2-7|TRBV11-2|large|.|14
CASSPGQLAYEQYF
TGTGCCAGCAGCCCCGGACAGCTGGCCTACGAGCAGTACTTC
>TRBJ2-2|TRBV11-2|.|.|14
CASSPDYYVGELFF
TGTGCCAGCAGCCCGGACTATTATGTCGGGGAGCTGTTTTTT
>TRBJ2-2|TRBV11-2|.|.|14
CDSSPDYWAGELFF
TGTGACAGCAGCCCTGACTATTGGGCCGGGGAGCTGTTCTTT